This TCR beta chain was profiled in a study of blood T cell repertoires in COVID-19. Study details: The cDNA or gDNA used as material had been derived from T cells, B-cell-depleted T cells, or PBMCs.

The table came from immunoSEQ multiplex PCR; TCRdb's copy has only in-frame clones and leaves some out. The sample yields approximately 140,000 clones, 88% seen once. V lost 4 bases and J 8 bases, leaving 18 bases between the germline ends. CDR1 SGHRS and CDR2 YFSETQ come from the germline V gene. The CDR3 has 14 amino acids. The chain joins TRBV5-1 to TRBJ1-1; D possibly corresponds to TRBD1 (5 bases). The receptor comes from a human donor in a cohort sampled during active COVID-19. The sample taken for sequencing was peripheral blood. This CDR3 is CASSGGNRVGEAFF. DNA for the CDR3: TGCGCCAGCAGCGGGGGGAATAGGGTTGGGGAAGCTTTCTTT.